The rows below give T cell receptor beta chains drawn from one sample of a study of blood T cell repertoires in COVID-19. Sequenced by immunoSEQ multiplex PCR; TCRdb stores in-frame clones only, minus some. The repertoire holds approximately 260,000 clones, with under 90% as singletons. Sequenced sample: PBMCs or T cells enriched from blood (not recorded which). These receptors originate from a man under 40 with acute COVID-19. CDR3s include the opening cysteine and the closing phenylalanine or tryptophan. Fields, in order: clone size, V gene, J gene, D gene, CDR3 protein, CDR3 DNA. A D gene is named only where the DNA matches it firmly. Clone size, where shown, is once, few, many, or a class for clones that have expanded.

clone_size: .; v_call: TRBV7-2; j_call: TRBJ2-1; d_call: .; cdr3_aa: CASRPFLADYNEQFF; cdr3_nt: TGTGCCAGCCGCCCTTTCTTAGCGGACTACAATGAGCAGTTCTTC
clone_size: .; v_call: TRBV4-3; j_call: TRBJ1-1; d_call: .; cdr3_aa: CASSQDGVADTEAFF; cdr3_nt: TGCGCCAGCAGCCAAGACGGGGTCGCGGACACTGAAGCTTTCTTT
clone_size: .; v_call: TRBV9; j_call: TRBJ1-6; d_call: TRBD1; cdr3_aa: CASSVDTRGSSPLHF; cdr3_nt: TGTGCCAGCAGCGTAGATACCAGGGGGAGTTCACCCCTCCACTTT
clone_size: .; v_call: TRBV10-2; j_call: TRBJ2-2; d_call: .; cdr3_aa: CASSEFRGRDTGELFF; cdr3_nt: TGCGCCAGCAGTGAGTTCAGGGGACGGGACACCGGGGAGCTGTTTTTT
clone_size: .; v_call: TRBV3-1/TRBV3-2; j_call: TRBJ1-1; d_call: TRBD1; cdr3_aa: CASSRINRGTEAFF; cdr3_nt: TGTGCCAGCAGCCGGATAAACAGGGGTACTGAAGCTTTCTTT
clone_size: .; v_call: TRBV18; j_call: TRBJ2-3; d_call: .; cdr3_aa: CASQDQDTQYF; cdr3_nt: TGTGCCAGCCAGGATCAGGATACGCAGTATTTT
clone_size: .; v_call: TRBV11-3; j_call: TRBJ1-1; d_call: .; cdr3_aa: CASGNSRIMNTEAFF; cdr3_nt: TGTGCCAGCGGAAACTCCAGGATTATGAACACTGAAGCTTTCTTT
clone_size: .; v_call: TRBV7-9; j_call: TRBJ2-5; d_call: .; cdr3_aa: CASSPKQGGQETQYF; cdr3_nt: TGTGCCAGCAGTCCAAAGCAGGGGGGACAAGAGACCCAGTACTTC
clone_size: .; v_call: TRBV18; j_call: TRBJ2-1; d_call: .; cdr3_aa: CASSPPLTNEQFF; cdr3_nt: TGTGCCAGCTCACCACCCCTAACTAATGAGCAGTTCTTC
clone_size: .; v_call: TRBV7-7; j_call: TRBJ2-2; d_call: TRBD1; cdr3_aa: CASTETGGAHTGELFF; cdr3_nt: TGTGCCAGCACCGAGACAGGGGGCGCGCACACCGGGGAGCTGTTTTTT
clone_size: .; v_call: TRBV10-3; j_call: TRBJ2-5; d_call: TRBD2; cdr3_aa: CAISESSTSGGAEETQYF; cdr3_nt: TGTGCCATCAGTGAGTCGTCGACTAGCGGGGGGGCGGAGGAGACCCAGTACTTC
clone_size: .; v_call: TRBV7-9; j_call: TRBJ1-1; d_call: .; cdr3_aa: CASSSGAGGWEAFF; cdr3_nt: TGTGCCAGCAGCTCCGGAGCGGGCGGTTGGGAAGCTTTCTTT
clone_size: .; v_call: TRBV19; j_call: TRBJ1-1; d_call: TRBD1; cdr3_aa: CASSIPGQGGTEAFF; cdr3_nt: TGTGCCAGTAGTATCCCGGGACAGGGGGGGACTGAAGCTTTCTTT
clone_size: .; v_call: TRBV7-9; j_call: TRBJ2-3; d_call: TRBD2; cdr3_aa: CASSVTSGATDTQYF; cdr3_nt: TGTGCCAGCAGCGTGACTAGCGGGGCCACAGATACGCAGTATTTT
clone_size: .; v_call: TRBV6-5; j_call: TRBJ1-4; d_call: .; cdr3_aa: CASRTGTNEKLFF; cdr3_nt: TGTGCCAGCAGGACAGGAACTAATGAAAAACTGTTTTTT
clone_size: .; v_call: TRBV11-2; j_call: TRBJ2-1; d_call: TRBD2; cdr3_aa: CASSLGGLAGGTYNEQFF; cdr3_nt: TGTGCCAGCAGCTTAGGGGGACTAGCGGGAGGTACCTACAATGAGCAGTTCTTC
clone_size: .; v_call: TRBV4-3; j_call: TRBJ2-5; d_call: TRBD1; cdr3_aa: CASSQETGERETQYF; cdr3_nt: TGCGCCAGCAGCCAAGAGACAGGGGAAAGAGAGACCCAGTACTTC
clone_size: .; v_call: TRBV7-3; j_call: TRBJ2-1; d_call: TRBD2; cdr3_aa: CASSLDARLAGVYEQFF; cdr3_nt: TGTGCCAGCAGCTTAGATGCCCGACTAGCGGGAGTATATGAGCAGTTCTTC
clone_size: .; v_call: TRBV29-1; j_call: TRBJ2-2; d_call: TRBD1; cdr3_aa: CSVDAGQGLNGELFF; cdr3_nt: TGCAGCGTTGATGCGGGACAGGGTTTAAACGGGGAGCTATTTTTT
clone_size: once; v_call: TRBV29-1; j_call: TRBJ2-1; d_call: .; cdr3_aa: CSVAQGNYGEQFF; cdr3_nt: TGCAGCGTTGCACAGGGCAATTACGGTGAGCAGTTCTTC
clone_size: many; v_call: TRBV28; j_call: TRBJ1-5; d_call: .; cdr3_aa: CASTPAYNQPQHF; cdr3_nt: TGTGCCAGTACGCCTGCCTACAATCAGCCCCAGCATTTT
clone_size: .; v_call: TRBV19; j_call: TRBJ2-5; d_call: TRBD2; cdr3_aa: CASTGAAGGFWETQYF; cdr3_nt: TGTGCCAGTACCGGGGCAGCGGGGGGTTTTTGGGAGACCCAGTACTTC
clone_size: .; v_call: TRBV2; j_call: TRBJ2-6; d_call: .; cdr3_aa: CASSEAVGANVLTF; cdr3_nt: TGTGCCAGCAGTGAGGCAGTAGGGGCCAACGTCCTGACTTTC
clone_size: once; v_call: TRBV19; j_call: TRBJ1-4; d_call: .; cdr3_aa: CASSLRDIREKLFF; cdr3_nt: TGTGCCAGTAGTCTCCGGGACATCAGAGAAAAACTGTTTTTT
clone_size: .; v_call: TRBV7-8; j_call: TRBJ1-1; d_call: .; cdr3_aa: CASSPGGTEAFF; cdr3_nt: TGTGCCAGCAGTCCGGGGGGGACTGAAGCTTTCTTT
clone_size: .; v_call: TRBV28; j_call: TRBJ1-2; d_call: TRBD1; cdr3_aa: CASSLFVGADRGRGYTF; cdr3_nt: TGTGCCAGCAGTTTATTTGTTGGAGCTGACAGGGGTCGGGGCTACACCTTC
clone_size: .; v_call: TRBV5-1; j_call: TRBJ2-4; d_call: TRBD2; cdr3_aa: CASSLGASGGSKNIQYF; cdr3_nt: TGCGCCAGCAGCTTGGGCGCTAGCGGGGGTTCCAAAAACATTCAGTACTTC
clone_size: .; v_call: TRBV27; j_call: TRBJ2-6; d_call: .; cdr3_aa: CASSLYPQDSPLPGANVLTF; cdr3_nt: TGTGCCAGCAGTTTATACCCTCAGGACAGTCCTCTCCCTGGGGCCAACGTCCTGACTTTC
clone_size: .; v_call: TRBV28; j_call: TRBJ1-5; d_call: TRBD1; cdr3_aa: CASRRTGSTPNQPQHF; cdr3_nt: TGTGCCAGCAGGCGGACAGGGTCGACTCCTAATCAGCCCCAGCATTTT
clone_size: .; v_call: TRBV19; j_call: TRBJ2-3; d_call: .; cdr3_aa: CASSMASADTQYF; cdr3_nt: TGTGCCAGTAGTATGGCTAGTGCAGATACGCAGTATTTT
clone_size: .; v_call: TRBV15; j_call: TRBJ1-1; d_call: TRBD1; cdr3_aa: CATSRSRTGMNTEAFF; cdr3_nt: TGTGCCACCAGCAGAAGTAGGACAGGGATGAACACTGAAGCTTTCTTT
clone_size: .; v_call: TRBV3-1/TRBV3-2; j_call: TRBJ2-5; d_call: .; cdr3_aa: CASSQGRGETQYF; cdr3_nt: TGTGCCAGCAGCCAAGGGAGGGGAGAGACCCAGTACTTC
clone_size: .; v_call: TRBV7-9; j_call: TRBJ1-4; d_call: TRBD1; cdr3_aa: CASSLAGGARTNEKLFF; cdr3_nt: TGTGCCAGCAGCTTAGCAGGGGGCGCAAGGACTAATGAAAAACTGTTTTTT
clone_size: .; v_call: TRBV5-1; j_call: TRBJ2-3; d_call: .; cdr3_aa: CASSPSGAQGDTQYF; cdr3_nt: TGCGCCAGCAGCCCAAGCGGAGCACAGGGAGATACGCAGTATTTT
clone_size: .; v_call: TRBV6-2/TRBV6-3; j_call: TRBJ2-5; d_call: .; cdr3_aa: CASSWRWETQYF; cdr3_nt: TGTGCCAGCAGCTGGAGGTGGGAGACCCAGTACTTC
clone_size: many; v_call: TRBV6-4; j_call: TRBJ2-1; d_call: TRBD2; cdr3_aa: CASSDSSGGEGNEQFF; cdr3_nt: TGTGCCAGCAGTGACTCATCGGGAGGGGAGGGCAATGAGCAGTTCTTC
clone_size: .; v_call: TRBV7-2; j_call: TRBJ1-1; d_call: TRBD1; cdr3_aa: CASSLAWQGGTEAFF; cdr3_nt: TGTGCCAGCAGCTTAGCTTGGCAGGGGGGCACTGAAGCTTTCTTT
clone_size: .; v_call: TRBV28; j_call: TRBJ1-2; d_call: .; cdr3_aa: CASITGSGYVGYTF; cdr3_nt: TGTGCCAGCATTACCGGGTCCGGGTACGTTGGCTACACCTTC
clone_size: .; v_call: TRBV25-1; j_call: TRBJ2-5; d_call: .; cdr3_aa: CASSEYTRGGETQYF; cdr3_nt: TGTGCCAGCAGTGAATATACTCGGGGTGGAGAGACCCAGTACTTC
clone_size: .; v_call: TRBV7-8; j_call: TRBJ2-3; d_call: .; cdr3_aa: CASSSRDTHTDTQYF; cdr3_nt: TGTGCCAGCAGCTCCAGGGATACCCACACAGATACGCAGTATTTT
clone_size: once; v_call: TRBV7-3; j_call: TRBJ1-2; d_call: .; cdr3_aa: CASSLIAGNYYGYTF; cdr3_nt: TGTGCCAGCAGCTTAATCGCCGGGAACTACTATGGCTACACCTTC
clone_size: .; v_call: TRBV12-3/TRBV12-4; j_call: TRBJ2-1; d_call: .; cdr3_aa: CASSFLGLFF; cdr3_nt: TGTGCCAGCAGTTTCCTAGGTCTGTTCTTC
clone_size: .; v_call: TRBV28; j_call: TRBJ1-5; d_call: TRBD1; cdr3_aa: CASSYRDRPNQPQHF; cdr3_nt: TGTGCCAGCAGTTACCGGGACAGGCCTAATCAGCCCCAGCATTTT
clone_size: .; v_call: TRBV3-1/TRBV3-2; j_call: TRBJ1-3; d_call: TRBD1; cdr3_aa: CASRPGQGLRNTIYF; cdr3_nt: TGTGCCAGCAGACCGGGACAGGGACTCAGAAACACCATATATTTT
clone_size: .; v_call: TRBV29-1; j_call: TRBJ1-1; d_call: .; cdr3_aa: CSVERTVNLKAFF; cdr3_nt: TGCAGCGTGGAAAGGACAGTCAACTTGAAGGCTTTCTTT
clone_size: .; v_call: TRBV2; j_call: TRBJ1-2; d_call: .; cdr3_aa: CASSDSVFRNGYTF; cdr3_nt: TGTGCCAGCAGTGACAGTGTGTTCAGGAATGGCTACACCTTC
clone_size: .; v_call: TRBV5-1; j_call: TRBJ1-4; d_call: TRBD1; cdr3_aa: CASSFGQGGEKLFF; cdr3_nt: TGCGCCAGCAGCTTTGGACAGGGAGGCGAAAAACTGTTTTTT
clone_size: .; v_call: TRBV5-1; j_call: TRBJ2-1; d_call: .; cdr3_aa: CASSLTVPSSYNEQFF; cdr3_nt: TGCGCCAGCAGCTTGACTGTTCCAAGCTCCTACAATGAGCAGTTCTTC
clone_size: .; v_call: TRBV6-5; j_call: TRBJ1-6; d_call: .; cdr3_aa: CASRVEGRPSPLHF; cdr3_nt: TGTGCCAGCAGGGTGGAGGGCAGGCCCTCACCCCTCCACTTT